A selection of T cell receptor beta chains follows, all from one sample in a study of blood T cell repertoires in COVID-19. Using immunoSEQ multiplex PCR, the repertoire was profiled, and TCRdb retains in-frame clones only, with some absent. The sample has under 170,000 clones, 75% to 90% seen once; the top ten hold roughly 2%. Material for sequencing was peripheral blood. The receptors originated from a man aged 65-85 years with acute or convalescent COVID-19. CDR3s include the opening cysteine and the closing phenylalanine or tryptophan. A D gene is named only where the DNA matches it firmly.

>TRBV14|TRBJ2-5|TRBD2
CASSRAASSGGQETQYF
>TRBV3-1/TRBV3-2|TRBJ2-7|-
CASSQVSDEQYF
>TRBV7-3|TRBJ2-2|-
CASSVFGRRGTGELFF
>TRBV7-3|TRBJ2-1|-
CASSPQGYGEQFF
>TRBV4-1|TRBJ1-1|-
CASSSQTTGLTNTEAFF
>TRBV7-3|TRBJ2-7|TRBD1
CASSLKGQGHFEQYF
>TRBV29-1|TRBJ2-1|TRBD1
CSVESRGHHNEQFF
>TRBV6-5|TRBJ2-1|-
CASRGDSRGEFF
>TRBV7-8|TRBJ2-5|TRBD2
CASSQLAIQETQYF
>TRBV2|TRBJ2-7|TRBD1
CASSGQGRNEQYF
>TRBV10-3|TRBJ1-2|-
CAISFSDRNYGYTF
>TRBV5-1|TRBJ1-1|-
CASSLGRRGTEAFF
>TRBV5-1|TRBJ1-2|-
CASRTDENYGYTF
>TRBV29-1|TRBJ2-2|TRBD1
CSVAPGQGTGELFF
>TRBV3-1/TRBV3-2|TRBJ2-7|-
CASSQVASYEQYF
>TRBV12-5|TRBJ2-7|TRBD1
CASAQGQGQQYF
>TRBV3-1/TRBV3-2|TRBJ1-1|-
CASSQSEANTEAFF
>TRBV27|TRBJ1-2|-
CASRGGSGYTF
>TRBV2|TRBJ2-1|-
CASSEGLQFNNEQFF
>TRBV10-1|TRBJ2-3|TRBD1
CASSFDQGETQYF
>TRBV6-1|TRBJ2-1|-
CASSDGTSHNEQFF
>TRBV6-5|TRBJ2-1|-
CASSYLRGRSYNEQFF
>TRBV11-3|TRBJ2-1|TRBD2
CASSLVAGGRNEQFF
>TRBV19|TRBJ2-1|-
CASSIAPKADPTGTSYNEQFF
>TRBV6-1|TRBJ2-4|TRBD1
CASSVRFRDRGNIQYF
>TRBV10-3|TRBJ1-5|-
CAISRSQEQPQHF
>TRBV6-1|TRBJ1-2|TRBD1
CASSDAFSTRGSSYTF
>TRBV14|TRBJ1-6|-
CASSFGRNSPLHF
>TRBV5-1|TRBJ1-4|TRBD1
CASSTQGQGNEKLFF
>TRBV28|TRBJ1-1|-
CASKRSLNTEAFF
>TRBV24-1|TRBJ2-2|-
CATSGSGELFF
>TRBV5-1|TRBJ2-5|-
CASSWGDVRRETQYF
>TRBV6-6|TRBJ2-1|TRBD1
CASSLLRDREGSSYNEQFF
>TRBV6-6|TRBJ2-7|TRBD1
CASSRPGTGGGEQYF
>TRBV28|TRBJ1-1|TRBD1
CASRKVGQGNTEAFF
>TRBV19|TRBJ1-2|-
CASRDSLDGYTF
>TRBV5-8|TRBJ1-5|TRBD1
CASSPRTGNQPQHF
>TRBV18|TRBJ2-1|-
CASFLEVGGRSYNEQFF
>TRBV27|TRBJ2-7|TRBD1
CASSGGQGWYEQYF
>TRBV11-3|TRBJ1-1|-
CASSQDSWNTEAFF
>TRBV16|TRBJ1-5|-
CASSQLSRANIGNQPQHF
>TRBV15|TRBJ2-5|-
CATSRGGLRGPPGETQYF
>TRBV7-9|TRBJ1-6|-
CASSLNGMGDSPLHF
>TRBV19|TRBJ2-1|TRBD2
CASSGSGTSGDNEQFF
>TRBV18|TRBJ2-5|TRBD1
CASSPGQGLETQYF
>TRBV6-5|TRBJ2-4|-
CASSYNNEIAKNIQYF
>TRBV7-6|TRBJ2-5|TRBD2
CASSPGRVAGGQETQYF
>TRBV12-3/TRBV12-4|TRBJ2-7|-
CASREGKREQYF
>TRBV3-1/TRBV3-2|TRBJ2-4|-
CASSLSILAKNIQYF
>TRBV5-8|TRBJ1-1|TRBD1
CASKRDRTREAFF
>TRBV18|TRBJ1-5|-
CASSRDTSNQPQHF
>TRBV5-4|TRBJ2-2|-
CASSTVGARTGELFF
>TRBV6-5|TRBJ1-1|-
CASRFRGLNTEAFF
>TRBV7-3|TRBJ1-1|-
CASSTGQYNTEAFF
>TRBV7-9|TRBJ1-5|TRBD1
CASSAGQANQPQHF
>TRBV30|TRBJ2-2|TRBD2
CARNGGSGGELFF